This T cell receptor (beta chain) was retrieved from a study of CD8 T cells in ankylosing spondylitis. The length of the CDR3 is 11 residues. Trimming shortened V by 1 base and J by 9 bases, and 4 bases separated the two germline ends. MiXCR, applied by TCRdb to the 5' RACE reads, yields one record per CDR3 protein. The sample comprises some 700,000 distinct CDR3 sequences, roughly 19% of which are singletons, and around 20% rests with the top ten. Concerning this clonotype itself: The target antigen is unknown.

Study-level results: It appeared that ankylosing spondylitis blood was characterized by a TCR beta motif of fewer than 10 highly homologous variants. Those disease-linked clones were CD8+; they were also relatively rare in peripheral blood.

Sequencing used blood, either unsorted or a sorted T cell fraction (not recorded which). The sequence came from a male donor with ankylosing spondylitis. This rearrangement joins TRBV12-3 or TRBV12-4 to TRBJ2-4; D not resolved. CDR3 residues: CASSLGRIQYF. The CDR3 nucleotides read TGTGCCAGCAGTTTAGGGCGCATTCAGTACTTC.